This TCR beta chain was captured by sequencing in a study of T cells in Graves' hyperthyroidism and ophthalmopathy. Across the study: Peripheral blood was drawn at first diagnosis, prior to all treatment.

This clonotype was seen repeatedly, ten times or more. RNA transcripts gave rise to amplified TCR beta CDR3 regions. RT-PCR in the first round (using the HTBI primer set) targeted the TCR CDR3. MiXCR, run by TCRdb on the multiplex PCR reads, gives a single entry per CDR3 protein. The data hold a few hundred thousand distinct CDR3 sequences, with about 15% observed a single time. V was cut by 5 bases and J by 0 bases, with 11 bases left in between. The CDR3 contains 15 residues. Germline V gene sequence: CDR1 SNHLY, CDR2 FYNNEI. The gene calls are TRBV2 and TRBJ2-1; weak D call: TRBD2 (6 bases). This receptor was obtained from a woman aged 25 to 45 with Graves' hyperthyroidism. Sequencing was done on a sample of blood. CDR3 coding DNA: TGTGCCAGCAGTTTTAGCGGTAACTCCTACAATGAGCAGTTCTTC. Translated: CASSFSGNSYNEQFF.